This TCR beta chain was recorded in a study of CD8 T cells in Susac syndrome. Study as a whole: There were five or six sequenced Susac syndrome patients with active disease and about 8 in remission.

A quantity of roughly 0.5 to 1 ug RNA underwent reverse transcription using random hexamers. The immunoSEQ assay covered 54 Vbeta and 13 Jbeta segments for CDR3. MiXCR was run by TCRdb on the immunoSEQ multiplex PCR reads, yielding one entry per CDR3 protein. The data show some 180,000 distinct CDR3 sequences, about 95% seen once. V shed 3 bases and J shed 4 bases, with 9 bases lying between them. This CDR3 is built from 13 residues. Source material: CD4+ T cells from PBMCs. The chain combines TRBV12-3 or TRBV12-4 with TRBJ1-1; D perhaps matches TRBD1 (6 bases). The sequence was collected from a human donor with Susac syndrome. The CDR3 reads CASSFEQGTEAFF. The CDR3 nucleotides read TGTGCCAGCAGTTTCGAACAGGGCACTGAAGCTTTCTTT.